This T cell receptor beta chain was captured by sequencing in a study of spatial heterogeneity in lung cancer. Study information: Detection consistently captured more beta-chain sequences than alpha-chain sequences. Each distinct TCR and UMI combination averaged more than ten appearances in raw reads.

Looked up from germline, CDR1 is KGHDR and CDR2 is SFDVKD. Trimming at V came to 1 base and at J to 2 bases, leaving 10 bases not matched to a gene. The CDR3 loop spans 18 amino acids. The time point here: sample taken at primary tumor resection. Tumor, nontumor lung or frozen PBMC supplied whole RNA, sequenced without sorting. Donation came from 70 or so patients with untreated early-stage non-small cell lung cancer. In its sample, this clonotype was seen many times. From the 5' RACE reads, TCRdb called clonotypes with MiXCR, one entry per CDR3 protein. The sample has several thousand distinct CDR3 sequences, approximately 5% seen once.

V gene TRBV24-1 combines with J gene TRBJ2-3; 8 nucleotides agree with TRBD2. The material sequenced was normal lung tissue next to the tumor, taken at surgery. The TCR comes from a female donor with early-stage non-small cell lung cancer. This CDR3 reads CATSDFGALAGDTDTQYF. The CDR3 bases are TGTGCCACCAGTGATTTTGGGGCCCTAGCGGGCGACACAGATACGCAGTATTTT.